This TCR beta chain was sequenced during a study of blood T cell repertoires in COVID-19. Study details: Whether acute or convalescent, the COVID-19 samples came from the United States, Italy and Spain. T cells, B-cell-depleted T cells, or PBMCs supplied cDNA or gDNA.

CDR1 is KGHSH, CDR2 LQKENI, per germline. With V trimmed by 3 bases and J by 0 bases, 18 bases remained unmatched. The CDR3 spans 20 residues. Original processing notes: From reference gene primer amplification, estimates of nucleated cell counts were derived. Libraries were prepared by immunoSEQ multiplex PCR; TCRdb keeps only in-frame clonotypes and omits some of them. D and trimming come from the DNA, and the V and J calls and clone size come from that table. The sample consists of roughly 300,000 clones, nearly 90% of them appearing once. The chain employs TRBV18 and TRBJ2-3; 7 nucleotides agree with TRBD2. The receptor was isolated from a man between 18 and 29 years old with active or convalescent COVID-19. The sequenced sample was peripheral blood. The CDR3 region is CASSPTHLLLAHESTDTQYF. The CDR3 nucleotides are TGTGCCAGCTCACCGACCCACCTCTTACTAGCGCACGAGAGCACAGATACGCAGTATTTT.